A selection of T cell receptor beta chains follows, all from one sample in a study of blood T cell repertoires in COVID-19. Produced via immunoSEQ multiplex PCR; TCRdb's table is partial and in-frame only. The data hold about 150,000 clones, with 87% observed a single time. The sample was PBMCs or T cells enriched from blood (not recorded which). The receptors originated from a woman aged 50 to 60 who had recovered from COVID-19. Both conserved end residues are part of each CDR3.

V	J	CDR3
TRBV3-1/TRBV3-2	TRBJ1-2	CASSPNRVVGYGYTF
TRBV5-1	TRBJ2-7	CASSVSGGGRGYEQYF
TRBV5-4	TRBJ1-6	CASSPGALYNSPLHF
TRBV29-1	TRBJ2-7	CSVDVWGTSGSSYEQYF
TRBV15	TRBJ1-2	CATSTSFRGRDGYTF
TRBV30	TRBJ1-3	CAWTTGLSGNTIYF
TRBV15	TRBJ2-5	CATSRVGKVRDRAQETQYF
TRBV6-1	TRBJ2-5	CASSEKAGTTAQETQYF
TRBV28	TRBJ1-6	CASSLTGYNSPLHF
TRBV18	TRBJ1-1	CASSPPGGGGTEAFF
TRBV6-2/TRBV6-3	TRBJ1-5	CASSYSPEANQYSNQPQHF
TRBV6-2/TRBV6-3	TRBJ1-1	CASSYTGQGLKAFF
TRBV7-2	TRBJ1-2	CASSSSGTGGSGYTF
TRBV4-1	TRBJ1-4	CASSTQGATNEKLFF
TRBV6-5	TRBJ1-1	CASSYGGAGAHTEAFF
TRBV6-5	TRBJ1-2	CASRYNRGEEGYTF
TRBV5-4	TRBJ1-6	CASSMGQGNLHF
TRBV6-5	TRBJ2-7	CASSQLAGAEQYF
TRBV5-4	TRBJ1-2	CASSLGQIYGYTF
TRBV2	TRBJ2-7	CASGPPGRGTTYEQYF
TRBV11-2	TRBJ2-7	CASSPGQRTYEQYF
TRBV19	TRBJ2-3	CASATSGRRLRGAQYF
TRBV5-3	TRBJ2-7	CARSLWDRGLDYEQYF
TRBV4-1	TRBJ1-6	CASRDRGDSSYNSPLHF
TRBV11-2	TRBJ1-1	CASSSRRGTEAFF
TRBV7-8	TRBJ2-7	CASPGGPSANEQYF
TRBV19	TRBJ2-7	CASSISWTGGSEQYF
TRBV19	TRBJ1-5	CASRDRRGNQPQHF
TRBV5-1	TRBJ2-3	CASSWGTDSTDTQYF
TRBV12-3/TRBV12-4	TRBJ2-7	CASSLKHEQYF
TRBV6-2/TRBV6-3	TRBJ1-4	CASSHRGKNEKLFF
TRBV5-4	TRBJ2-2	CASHAGTTNTGELFF
TRBV28	TRBJ1-1	CASTARTGRTEAFF
TRBV10-2	TRBJ1-1	CASKRGIMQLGNTEAFF
TRBV18	TRBJ2-7	CASSRQGGAEQYF
TRBV7-9	TRBJ2-7	CASSSSGGVNPYEQYF
TRBV9	TRBJ2-1	CASSEGWGLSSYNEQFF
TRBV18	TRBJ1-1	CASSTRSNTEAFF
TRBV5-4	TRBJ2-2	CASSLALRGNTGELFF
TRBV5-4	TRBJ2-3	CASSRGQPFGSDTQYF
TRBV2	TRBJ2-7	CASSEGLAGSYEQYF
TRBV13	TRBJ1-6	CASRYSQGQGSSSPLHF
TRBV7-9	TRBJ1-5	CASSLTGGFQPQHF
TRBV11-2	TRBJ1-1	CASSVSSWQGTEAFF
TRBV5-4	TRBJ1-2	CASSSYRGGASYGYTF
TRBV27	TRBJ2-4	CASSRIQYF